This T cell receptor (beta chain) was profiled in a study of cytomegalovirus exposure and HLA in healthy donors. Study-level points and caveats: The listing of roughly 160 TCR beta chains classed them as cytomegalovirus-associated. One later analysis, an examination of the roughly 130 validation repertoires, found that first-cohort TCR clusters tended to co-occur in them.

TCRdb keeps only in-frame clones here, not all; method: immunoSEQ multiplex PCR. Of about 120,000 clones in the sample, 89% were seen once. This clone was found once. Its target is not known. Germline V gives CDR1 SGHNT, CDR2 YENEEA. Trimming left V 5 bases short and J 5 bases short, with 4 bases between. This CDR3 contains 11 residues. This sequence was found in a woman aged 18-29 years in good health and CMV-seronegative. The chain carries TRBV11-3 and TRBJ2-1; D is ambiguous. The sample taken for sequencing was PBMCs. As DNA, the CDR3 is TGTGCCAGCAGCCAGAACAATGAGCAGTTCTTC. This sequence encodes CASSQNNEQFF.